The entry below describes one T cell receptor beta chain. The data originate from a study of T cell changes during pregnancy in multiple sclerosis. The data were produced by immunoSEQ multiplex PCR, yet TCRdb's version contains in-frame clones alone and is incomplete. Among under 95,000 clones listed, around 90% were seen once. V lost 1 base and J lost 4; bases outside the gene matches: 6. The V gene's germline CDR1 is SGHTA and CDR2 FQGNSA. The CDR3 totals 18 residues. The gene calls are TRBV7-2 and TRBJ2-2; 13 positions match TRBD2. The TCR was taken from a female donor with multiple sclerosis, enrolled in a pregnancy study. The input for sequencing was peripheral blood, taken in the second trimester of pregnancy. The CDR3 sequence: CASSLVLAGGPGTGELFF. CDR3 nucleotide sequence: TGTGCCAGCAGCTTAGTACTAGCGGGGGGGCCGGGCACCGGGGAGCTGTTTTTT.